The subject of this entry is one T cell receptor (beta chain). The data belong to a study of TIL therapy for anti-PD-1-resistant metastatic lung cancer. For the study at large: Progressing patients received lymphodepletion, expanded TIL infusion and IL-2.

J lost 4 bases, V lost 3 bases, and 12 bases had no gene match. CDR3 length: 17 residues. Germline V CDR1 and CDR2: MNHEY, SMNVEV (reference sequence). This was the immunoSEQ v3 assay. The table came from immunoSEQ multiplex PCR; TCRdb's copy has only in-frame clones and leaves some out. The table shows some 60,000 clones, with roughly 80% occurring only once. The time point was: pre-treatment sample, taken before nivolumab and TIL therapy. Adults with stage 4 NSCLC were enrolled in a phase I trial. The chain uses TRBV27 and TRBJ2-7, with 10 positions matching TRBD1. Sequenced here: blood, sampled at baseline. The clonotype was recovered from a person between 30 and 79 years old with non-small cell lung cancer. The CDR3 DNA reads as TGTGCCAGCAGTTTGCGCGGGAGACAGGGGGCGCCGTACGAGCAGTACTTC. This sequence encodes CASSLRGRQGAPYEQYF.